The subject of this entry is one TCR beta chain. Antigen unknown. Assays covered roughly 9.8 x 10^4 TCR templates per sample. Measured with immunoSEQ multiplex PCR; TCRdb has only the in-frame clones, and not every one. The data hold roughly 100,000 clones, with around 90% observed a single time. The data were obtained in a study of siplizumab effects on memory and regulatory T cells. Germline CDR1 reads SGHVS; CDR2 reads FQNEAQ. The V end lost 5 bases, the J end lost 6 bases, and 7 bases lay between the germline ends. This CDR3 region has 12 residues. Study-level results: Naive T cells looked more diverse than memory cells, and they looked like major contributors to the alloresponse. A naive or memory phenotype could not be assigned to roughly 80-97% of the proliferating CD4+ or CD8+ clones. Suppressive capability of dividing Tregs from siplizumab cultures went unverified.

The chain recombines TRBV7-8 with TRBJ2-2; D might be TRBD1 or TRBD2, each matching 5 bases. The receptor was derived from a human donor in good health. Material for sequencing was non-Treg CD4+ T cells sorted from blood. The chain's CDR3 is CASSEGSGELFF. In nucleotides, the CDR3 is TGTGCCAGCAGCGAGGGGTCCGGGGAGCTGTTTTTT.